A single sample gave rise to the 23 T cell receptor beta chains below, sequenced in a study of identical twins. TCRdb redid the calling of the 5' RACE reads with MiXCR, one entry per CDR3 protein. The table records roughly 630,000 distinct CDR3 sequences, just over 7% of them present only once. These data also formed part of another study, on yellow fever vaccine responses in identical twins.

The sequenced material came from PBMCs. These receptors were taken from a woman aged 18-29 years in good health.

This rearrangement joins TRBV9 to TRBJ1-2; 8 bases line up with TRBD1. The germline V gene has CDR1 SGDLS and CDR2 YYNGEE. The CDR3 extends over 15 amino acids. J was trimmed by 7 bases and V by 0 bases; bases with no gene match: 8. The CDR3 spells CASSVDRTGLFGYTF. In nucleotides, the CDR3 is TGTGCCAGCAGCGTAGACAGGACAGGGTTGTTTGGCTACACCTTC.

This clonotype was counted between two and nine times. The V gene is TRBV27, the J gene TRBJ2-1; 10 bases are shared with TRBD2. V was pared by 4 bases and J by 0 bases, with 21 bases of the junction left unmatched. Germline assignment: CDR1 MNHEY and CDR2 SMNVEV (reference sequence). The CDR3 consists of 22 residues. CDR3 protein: CASSSPGFGASGRRSSYNEQFF. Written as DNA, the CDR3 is TGTGCCAGCAGTTCCCCGGGGTTTGGTGCTAGCGGGAGAAGGAGCTCCTACAATGAGCAGTTCTTC.

CDR3 in DNA: TGCAGTGCTACCGGCGCGAGCGGCCACCGAAACAATGAGCAGTTCTTC. It translates to CSATGASGHRNNEQFF. The V call is TRBV20-1, the J call TRBJ2-1; D might be TRBD2 (5 bases). CDR1 is DFQATT and CDR2 is SNEGSKA in the germline V gene (reference sequence). This CDR3 is built from 16 residues. Trimming cost V 4 bases and J 5 bases, with 21 bases left between them.

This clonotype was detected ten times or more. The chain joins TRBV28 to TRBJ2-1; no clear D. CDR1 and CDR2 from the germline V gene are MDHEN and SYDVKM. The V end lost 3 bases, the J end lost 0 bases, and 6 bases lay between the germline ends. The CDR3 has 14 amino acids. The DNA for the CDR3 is TGTGCCAGCAGTTTCTCCAGCTCCTACAATGAGCAGTTCTTC. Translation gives CASSFSSSYNEQFF.

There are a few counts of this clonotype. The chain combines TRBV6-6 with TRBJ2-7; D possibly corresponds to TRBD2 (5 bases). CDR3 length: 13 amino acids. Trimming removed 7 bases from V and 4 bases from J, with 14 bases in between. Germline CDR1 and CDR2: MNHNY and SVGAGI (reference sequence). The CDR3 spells CASTHPRGYEQYV. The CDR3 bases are TGTGCCAGCACGCATCCGAGAGGGTACGAGCAGTACGTC.

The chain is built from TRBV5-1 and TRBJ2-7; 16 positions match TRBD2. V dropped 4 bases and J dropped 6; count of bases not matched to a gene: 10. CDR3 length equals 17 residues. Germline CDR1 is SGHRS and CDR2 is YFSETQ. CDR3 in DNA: TGCGCCAGCAGCATGGGACTAGCGGGAGGGGGTATTGGCGAGCAGTACTTC. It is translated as CASSMGLAGGGIGEQYF.

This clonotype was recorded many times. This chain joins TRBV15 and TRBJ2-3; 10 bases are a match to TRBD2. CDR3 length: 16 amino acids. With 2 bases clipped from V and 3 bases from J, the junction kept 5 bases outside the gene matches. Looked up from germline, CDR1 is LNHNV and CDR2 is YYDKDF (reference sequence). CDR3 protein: CATSRRSGRGTDTQYF. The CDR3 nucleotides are TGTGCCACCAGCAGACGAAGCGGGAGGGGAACAGATACGCAGTATTTT.

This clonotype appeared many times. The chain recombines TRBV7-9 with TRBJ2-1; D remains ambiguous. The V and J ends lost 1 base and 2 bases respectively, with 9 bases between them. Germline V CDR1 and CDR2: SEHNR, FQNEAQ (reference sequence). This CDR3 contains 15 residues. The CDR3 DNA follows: TGTGCCAGCAGCTTAGTTCGAGACACCTACAATGAGCAGTTCTTC. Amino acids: CASSLVRDTYNEQFF.

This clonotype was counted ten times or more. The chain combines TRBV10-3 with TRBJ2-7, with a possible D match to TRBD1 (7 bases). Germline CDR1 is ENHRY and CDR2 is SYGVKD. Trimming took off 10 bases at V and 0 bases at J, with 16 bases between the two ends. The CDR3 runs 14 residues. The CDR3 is CATGDRTYSYEQYF. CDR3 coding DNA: TGTGCCACGGGGGACAGAACTTACTCCTACGAGCAGTACTTC.

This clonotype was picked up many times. The CDR3 here is CASRGRGATNEKLFF. Here the CDR3 DNA reads TGTGCCAGCCGGGGAAGGGGTGCAACTAATGAAAAACTGTTTTTT. The chain links TRBV5-5 to TRBJ1-4, with D perhaps matching TRBD1 (5 bases). This CDR3 is 15 amino acids long. V was cut by 7 bases and J by 0 bases, with 13 bases left in between. Looked up from germline, CDR1 is SGHKS and CDR2 is YYEKEE (reference sequence).

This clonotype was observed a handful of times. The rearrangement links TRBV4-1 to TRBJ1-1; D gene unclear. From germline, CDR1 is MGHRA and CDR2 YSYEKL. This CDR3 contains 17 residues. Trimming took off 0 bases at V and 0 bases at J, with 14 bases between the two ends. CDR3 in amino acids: CASSQDSAGNMNTEAFF. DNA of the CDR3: TGCGCCAGCAGCCAAGATTCCGCCGGTAACATGAACACTGAAGCTTTCTTT.

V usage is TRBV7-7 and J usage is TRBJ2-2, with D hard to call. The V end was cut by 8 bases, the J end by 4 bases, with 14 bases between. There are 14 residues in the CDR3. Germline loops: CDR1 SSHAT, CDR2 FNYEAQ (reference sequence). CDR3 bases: TGTGCCAGCGCCCAGGACGCATCCACCGGGGAGCTGTTTTTT. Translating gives CASAQDASTGELFF.

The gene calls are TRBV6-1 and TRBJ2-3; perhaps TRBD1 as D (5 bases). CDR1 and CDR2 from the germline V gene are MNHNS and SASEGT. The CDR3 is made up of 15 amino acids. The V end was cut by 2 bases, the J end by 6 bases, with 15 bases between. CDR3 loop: CASSEQLAGPDTQYF. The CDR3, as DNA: TGTGCCAGCAGTGAACAGTTGGCAGGGCCGGATACGCAGTATTTT.

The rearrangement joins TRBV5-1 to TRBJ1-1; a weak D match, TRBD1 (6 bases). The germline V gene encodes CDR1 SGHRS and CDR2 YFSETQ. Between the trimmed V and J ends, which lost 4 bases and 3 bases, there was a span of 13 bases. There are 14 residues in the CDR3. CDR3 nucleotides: TGCGCCAGCAGCCCCGGGGGGGCTGACACTGAAGCTTTCTTT. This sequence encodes CASSPGGADTEAFF.

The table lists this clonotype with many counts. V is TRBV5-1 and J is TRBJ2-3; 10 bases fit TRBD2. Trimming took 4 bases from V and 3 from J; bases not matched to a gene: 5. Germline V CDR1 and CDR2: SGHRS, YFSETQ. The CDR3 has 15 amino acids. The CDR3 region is CASSPSGRATDTQYF. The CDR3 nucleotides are TGCGCCAGCAGCCCGAGCGGGAGGGCGACAGATACGCAGTATTTT. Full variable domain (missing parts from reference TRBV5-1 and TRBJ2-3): KAGVTQTPRYLIKTRGQQVTLSCSPISGHRSVSWYQQTPGQGLQFLFEYFSETQRNKGNFPGRFSGRQFSNSRSEMNVSTLELGDSALYLCASSPSGRATDTQYFGPGTRLTVL.

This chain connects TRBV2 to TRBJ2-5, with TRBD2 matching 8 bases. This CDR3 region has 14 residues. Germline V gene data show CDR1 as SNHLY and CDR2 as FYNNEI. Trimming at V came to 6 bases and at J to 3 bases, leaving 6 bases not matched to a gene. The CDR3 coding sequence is TGTGCCAGCAGCCCGACTAGCGTCAAAGAGACCCAGTACTTC. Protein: CASSPTSVKETQYF.

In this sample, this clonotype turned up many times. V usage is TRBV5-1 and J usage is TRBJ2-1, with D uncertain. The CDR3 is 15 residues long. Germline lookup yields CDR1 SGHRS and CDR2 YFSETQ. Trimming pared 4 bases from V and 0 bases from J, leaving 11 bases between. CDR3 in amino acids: CASSLDGNSYNEQFF. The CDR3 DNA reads TGCGCCAGCAGCCTGGACGGAAACTCCTACAATGAGCAGTTCTTC.

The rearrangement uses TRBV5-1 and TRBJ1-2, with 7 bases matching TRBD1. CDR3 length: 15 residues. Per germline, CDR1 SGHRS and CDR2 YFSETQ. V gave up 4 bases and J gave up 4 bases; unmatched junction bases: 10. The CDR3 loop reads CASSLEPGQIYGYTF. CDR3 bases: TGCGCCAGCAGCCTCGAACCGGGACAGATCTATGGCTACACCTTC.

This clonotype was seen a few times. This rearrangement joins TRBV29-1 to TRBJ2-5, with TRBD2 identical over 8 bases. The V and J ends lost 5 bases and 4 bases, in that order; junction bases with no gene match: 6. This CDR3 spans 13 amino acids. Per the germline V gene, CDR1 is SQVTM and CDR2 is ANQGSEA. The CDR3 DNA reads TGCAGCGTTCGGGGGGGGCTAGGAGAGACCCAGTACTTC. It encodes CSVRGGLGETQYF.

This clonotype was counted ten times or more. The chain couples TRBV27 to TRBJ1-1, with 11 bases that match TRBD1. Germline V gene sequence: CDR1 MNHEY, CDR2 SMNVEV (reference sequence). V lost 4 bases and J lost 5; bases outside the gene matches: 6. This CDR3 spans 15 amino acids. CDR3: CASSSGQGGRTEAFF. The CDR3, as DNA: TGTGCCAGCAGTTCGGGACAGGGGGGAAGGACTGAAGCTTTCTTT.

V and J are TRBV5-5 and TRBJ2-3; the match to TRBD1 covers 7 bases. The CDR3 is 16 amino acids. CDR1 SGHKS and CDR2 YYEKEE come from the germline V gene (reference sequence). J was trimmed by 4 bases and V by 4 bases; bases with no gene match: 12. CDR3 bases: TGTGCCAGCAGCCCCAGGGGGTTTCTTATAGCAGATACGCAGTATTTT. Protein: CASSPRGFLIADTQYF.

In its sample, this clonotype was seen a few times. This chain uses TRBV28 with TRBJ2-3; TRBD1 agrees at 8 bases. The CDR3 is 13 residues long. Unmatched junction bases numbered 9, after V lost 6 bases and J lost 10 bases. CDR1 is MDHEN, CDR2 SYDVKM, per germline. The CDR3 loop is CASRPDRVSPQYF. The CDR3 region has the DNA TGTGCCAGCAGACCGGACAGGGTTTCTCCGCAGTATTTT.

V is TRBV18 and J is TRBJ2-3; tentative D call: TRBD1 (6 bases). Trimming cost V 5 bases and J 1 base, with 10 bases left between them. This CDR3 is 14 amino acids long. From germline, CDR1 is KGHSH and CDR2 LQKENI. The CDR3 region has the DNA TGTGCCAGCTCAACAGGGATTGGCACAGATACGCAGTATTTT. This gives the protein CASSTGIGTDTQYF. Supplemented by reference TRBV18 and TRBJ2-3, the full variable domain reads NAGVMQNPRHLVRRRGQEARLRCSPMKGHSHVYWYRQLPEEGLKFMVYLQKENIIDESGMPKERFSAEFPKEGPSILRIQQVVRGDSAAYFCASSTGIGTDTQYFGPGTRLTVL.